These T cell receptor beta chains were read from a single sample in a study of cytomegalovirus exposure and HLA in healthy donors. TCRdb's copy holds only in-frame clones and misses some; the assay was immunoSEQ multiplex PCR. The sample has around 99,000 clones, roughly 63% seen once. Specimen: PBMCs. The receptors were sampled from a woman in her twenties or thirties in good health and CMV-seronegative. CDR3s include the opening cysteine and the closing phenylalanine or tryptophan.

V: TRBV9
CDR3: CASSVSGGNPDEQYF

V: TRBV6-6
CDR3: CASSHASKEQYF

V: TRBV28
CDR3: CASSPQLRTVNTEAFF

V: TRBV27
CDR3: CASSLKGHDYGYTF

V: TRBV25-1
CDR3: CASSLQGRVTNEKLFF

V: TRBV25-1
CDR3: CASSELGSDYGYTF

V: TRBV30
CDR3: CAWSAGTSSSYNEQFF

V: TRBV5-1
CDR3: CASSLVGGTLDTQYF

V: TRBV27
CDR3: CASNFGGGYEQYF

V: TRBV5-1
CDR3: CASSLWAGQETQYF